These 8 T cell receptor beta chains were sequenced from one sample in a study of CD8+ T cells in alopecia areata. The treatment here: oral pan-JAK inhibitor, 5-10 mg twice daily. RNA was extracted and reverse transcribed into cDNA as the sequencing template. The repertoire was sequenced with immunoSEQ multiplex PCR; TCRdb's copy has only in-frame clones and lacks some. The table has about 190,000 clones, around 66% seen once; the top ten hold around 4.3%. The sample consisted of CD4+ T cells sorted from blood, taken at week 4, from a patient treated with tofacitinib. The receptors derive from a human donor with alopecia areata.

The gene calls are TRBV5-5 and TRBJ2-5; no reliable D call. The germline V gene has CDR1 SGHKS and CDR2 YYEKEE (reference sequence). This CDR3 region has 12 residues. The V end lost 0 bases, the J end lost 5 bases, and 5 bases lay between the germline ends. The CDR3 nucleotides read TGTGCCAGCAGCTTGGCGAGGGAGACCCAGTACTTC. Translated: CASSLARETQYF. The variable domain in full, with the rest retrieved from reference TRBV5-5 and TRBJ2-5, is DAGVTQSPTHLIKTRGQQVTLRCSPISGHKSVSWYQQVLGQGPQFIFQYYEKEERGRGNFPDRFSARQFPNYSSELNVNALLLGDSALYLCASSLARETQYFGPGTRLLVL.

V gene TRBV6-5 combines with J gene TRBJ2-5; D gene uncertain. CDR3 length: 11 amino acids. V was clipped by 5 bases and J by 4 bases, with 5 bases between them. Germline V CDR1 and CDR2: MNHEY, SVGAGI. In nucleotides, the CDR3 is TGTGCCAGCAGTAACGTAGAGACCCAGTACTTC. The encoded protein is CASSNVETQYF.

The CDR3 nucleotides are TGTGCCATCAGGCCGGACAGTAATTCACCCCTCCACTTT. Amino acids: CAIRPDSNSPLHF. This chain connects TRBV10-3 to TRBJ1-6; possibly TRBD1 for D (6 bases). CDR1 ENHRY and CDR2 SYGVKD come from the germline V gene. CDR3 length: 13 residues. V was shortened by 6 bases and J by 6 bases, with 9 bases between the two germline ends.

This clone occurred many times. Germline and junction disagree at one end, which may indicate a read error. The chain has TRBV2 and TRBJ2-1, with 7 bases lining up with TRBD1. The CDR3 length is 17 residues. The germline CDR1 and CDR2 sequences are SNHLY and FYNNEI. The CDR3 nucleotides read TGTGCCAGCAGCGAAGGGGGTCTAGTAACAGGGGACAATGAGCAGTTCTTC. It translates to CASSEGGLVTGDNEQFF.

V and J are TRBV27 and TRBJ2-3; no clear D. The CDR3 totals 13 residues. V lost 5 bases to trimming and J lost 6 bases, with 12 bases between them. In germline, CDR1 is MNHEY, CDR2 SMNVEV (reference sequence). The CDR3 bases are TGTGCCAGCAGTCCATTTTTGAGGGATACGCAGTATTTT. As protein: CASSPFLRDTQYF.

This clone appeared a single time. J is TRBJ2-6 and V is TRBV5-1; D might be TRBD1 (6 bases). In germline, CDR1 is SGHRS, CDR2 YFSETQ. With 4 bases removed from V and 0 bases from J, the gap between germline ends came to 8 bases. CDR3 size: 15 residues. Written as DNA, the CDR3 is TGCGCCAGCAGCGAACAGGGCTCTGGGGCCAACGTCCTGACTTTC. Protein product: CASSEQGSGANVLTF.

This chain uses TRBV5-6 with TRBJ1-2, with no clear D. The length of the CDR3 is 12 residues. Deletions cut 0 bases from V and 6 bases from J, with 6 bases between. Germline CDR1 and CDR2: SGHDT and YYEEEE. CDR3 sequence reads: CASSLGRDGYTF. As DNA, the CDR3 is TGTGCCAGCAGCTTGGGCCGGGATGGCTACACCTTC.

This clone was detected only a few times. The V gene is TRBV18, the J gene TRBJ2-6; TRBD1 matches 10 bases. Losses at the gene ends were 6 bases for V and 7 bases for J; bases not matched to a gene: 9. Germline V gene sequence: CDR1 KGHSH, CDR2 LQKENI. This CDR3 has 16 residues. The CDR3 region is CASSKVGQGLANVLTF. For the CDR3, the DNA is TGTGCCAGCTCCAAAGTGGGACAGGGGCTAGCCAACGTCCTGACTTTC.